This T cell receptor (beta chain) was recovered during a study of radiotherapy plus CTLA-4 blockade in lung cancer. Turning to the study itself: Objective response was observed in roughly a sixth of patients, and disease control in roughly 31%. Study results and limitations: Peripheral blood showed expansion of tumor-derived TCR clones after radiotherapy and ipilimumab. In blood, early T cell clone dynamics reportedly predicted response best, together with interferon-beta.

Here immunoSEQ multiplex PCR was the method, and the copy in TCRdb shows in-frame clones only, minus some. The table lists about 49,000 clones, around nine tenths of them singletons. Patients with chemo-refractory metastatic non-small-cell lung cancer received focal radiation plus CTLA-4 blockade with ipilimumab. On this clone itself: Its antigen is still unknown.

The CDR3 has 13 amino acids. J was trimmed by 5 bases and V by 4 bases; bases with no gene match: 5. From germline, CDR1 is SGHDT and CDR2 YYEEEE. The origin of this receptor is a human donor with non-small cell lung cancer whose response to radiotherapy plus ipilimumab could not be evaluated. The sample here was peripheral blood, taken from a patient treated with radiotherapy plus ipilimumab. The chain has TRBV5-6 and TRBJ2-5, with 7 bases lining up with TRBD2. The CDR3, as DNA: TGTGCCAGCAGCGATACAGCGGGGGAGACCCAGTACTTC. As protein: CASSDTAGETQYF.